This entry concerns a single T cell receptor (beta chain). TCRdb's table, derived via immunoSEQ multiplex PCR, lists solely in-frame clones and lacks some. The sample lists about 61,000 clones, roughly 89% occurring once. The record originates from a study of control samples from healthy donors and cancer patients. The sequenced sample was PBMCs. This TCR came from a man between 60 and 75 years old with colorectal cancer.

The CDR3 is CAISATADQPQHF. The CDR3, as DNA: TGTGCCATCAGTGCGACCGCGGATCAGCCCCAGCATTTT. The chain uses TRBV10-3 and TRBJ1-5; D uncertain. The CDR3 sequence is 13 residues long. The V gene's germline CDR1 is ENHRY and CDR2 SYGVKD. V lost 4 bases and J 5 bases, leaving 9 bases between the germline ends.